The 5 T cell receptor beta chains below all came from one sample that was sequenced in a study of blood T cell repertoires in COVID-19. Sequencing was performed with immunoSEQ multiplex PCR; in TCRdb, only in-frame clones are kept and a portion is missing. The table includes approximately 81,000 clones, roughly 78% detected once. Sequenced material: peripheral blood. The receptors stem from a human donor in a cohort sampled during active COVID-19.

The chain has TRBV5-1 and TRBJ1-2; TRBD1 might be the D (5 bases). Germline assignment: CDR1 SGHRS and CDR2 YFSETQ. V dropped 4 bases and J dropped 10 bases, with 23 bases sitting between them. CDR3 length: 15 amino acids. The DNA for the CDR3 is TGCGCCAGCAGCGCAGACAGTACCACCCTTATGGACTACACCTTC. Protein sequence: CASSADSTTLMDYTF. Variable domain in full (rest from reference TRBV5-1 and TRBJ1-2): KAGVTQTPRYLIKTRGQQVTLSCSPISGHRSVSWYQQTPGQGLQFLFEYFSETQRNKGNFPGRFSGRQFSNSRSEMNVSTLELGDSALYLCASSADSTTLMDYTFGSGTRLTVV.

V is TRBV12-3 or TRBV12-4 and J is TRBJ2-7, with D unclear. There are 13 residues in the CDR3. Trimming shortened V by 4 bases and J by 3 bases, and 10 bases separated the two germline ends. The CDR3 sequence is CASSSPGRYEQYF. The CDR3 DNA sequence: TGTGCCAGCAGTTCCCCAGGCCGCTACGAGCAGTACTTC.

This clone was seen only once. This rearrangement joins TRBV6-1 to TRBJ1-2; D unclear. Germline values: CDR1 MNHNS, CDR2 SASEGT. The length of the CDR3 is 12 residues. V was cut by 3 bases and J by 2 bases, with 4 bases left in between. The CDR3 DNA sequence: TGTGCCAGCAGTGACCTAAACTATGGCTACACCTTC. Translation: CASSDLNYGYTF.

CDR3 residues: CASSQDLTGFITF. The CDR3 nucleotides are TGCGCCAGCAGCCAAGATTTGACAGGGTTCATCACCTTC. The chain combines TRBV4-1 with TRBJ1-2; 7 bases align to TRBD1. Germline CDR1 MGHRA, CDR2 YSYEKL. The CDR3 is 13 amino acids. J lost 13 bases, V lost 0 bases, and 8 bases had no gene match.

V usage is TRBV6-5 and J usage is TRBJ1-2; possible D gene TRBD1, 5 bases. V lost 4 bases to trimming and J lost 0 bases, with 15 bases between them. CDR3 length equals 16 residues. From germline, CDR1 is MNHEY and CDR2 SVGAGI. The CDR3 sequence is CASSSTGVPANYGYTF. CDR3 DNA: TGTGCCAGCAGTTCCACGGGGGTACCGGCTAACTATGGCTACACCTTC.